This TCR beta chain is drawn from a study of PD-1 blockade in classical Hodgkin lymphoma. Study-level points and caveats: The drivers behind the repertoire differences, possibly disease activity or prior therapy, remain undefined.

Each patient experienced a relapse that followed autologous stem cell transplantation, and brentuximab vedotin exposure varied. As to this clone: Its matching antigen is unknown.

TCRdb keeps only in-frame clones here, not all; method: immunoSEQ multiplex PCR. The table has approximately 100,000 clones, roughly 90% seen once. The clonotype was recovered from a human donor with classical Hodgkin lymphoma. Sequences were derived from peripheral blood mononuclear cells (PBMCs), sampled before the second cycle of nivolumab.

Written as DNA, the CDR3 is TGTGCCTGGAGTGGTTTAATTAGCGGGGGGGAGACCCAGTACTTC. Encoded protein: CAWSGLISGGETQYF. The rearrangement links TRBV30 to TRBJ2-5, with 10 bases that match TRBD2. This CDR3 comprises 15 residues. Trimming at V came to 1 base and at J to 5 bases, leaving 7 bases not matched to a gene. In germline, CDR1 is GTSNPN, CDR2 SVGIG (reference sequence). Combining the CDR3 with reference TRBV30 and TRBJ2-5 gives the whole variable domain SQTIHQWPATLVQPVGSPLSLECTVEGTSNPNLYWYRQAAGRGLQLLFYSVGIGQISSEVPQNLSASRPQDRQFILSSKKLLLSDSGFYLCAWSGLISGGETQYFGPGTRLLVL.